These T cell receptor beta chains were read from a single sample in a study of T cell changes during pregnancy in multiple sclerosis. The data were produced by immunoSEQ multiplex PCR, yet TCRdb's version contains in-frame clones alone and is incomplete. The table has 45,000 or so clones, more than 85% seen once. The input for sequencing was CD8+ T cells from peripheral blood mononuclear cells, taken after pregnancy. The receptors were sampled from a female donor with multiple sclerosis, enrolled in a pregnancy study. CDR3s include the opening cysteine and the closing phenylalanine or tryptophan. The order of the fields is V gene, clone size, D gene, J gene, CDR3 protein, CDR3 DNA. D genes are given only for firm matches. Not every row has a clone size; where given, it reads once, few, many or a size class.

v_gene: TRBV7-6; abundance: .; d_gene: TRBD1; j_gene: TRBJ2-7; CDR3aa: CASSPWDRTYEQYF; CDR3nt: TGTGCCAGCAGCCCGTGGGACAGGACCTACGAGCAGTACTTC
v_gene: TRBV6-4; abundance: .; d_gene: TRBD1; j_gene: TRBJ2-1; CDR3aa: CASSGTGFSNEQFF; CDR3nt: TGTGCCAGCTCCGGGACAGGGTTTTCGAATGAGCAGTTCTTC
v_gene: TRBV27; abundance: .; d_gene: .; j_gene: TRBJ1-2; CDR3aa: CASSLGSGIGGYTF; CDR3nt: TGTGCCAGCAGTTTAGGATCCGGGATTGGTGGCTACACCTTC
v_gene: TRBV9; abundance: .; d_gene: TRBD1; j_gene: TRBJ2-7; CDR3aa: CASSEGDSNIYEQYF; CDR3nt: TGTGCCAGCAGCGAGGGGGACAGCAATATCTACGAGCAGTACTTC
v_gene: TRBV7-2; abundance: once; d_gene: TRBD2; j_gene: TRBJ2-2; CDR3aa: CASSLNRLAGRLGELFF; CDR3nt: TGTGCCAGCAGCTTAAACCGACTAGCGGGACGTCTAGGGGAGCTGTTTTTT
v_gene: TRBV9; abundance: .; d_gene: .; j_gene: TRBJ2-4; CDR3aa: CASSDGQPISENIQYF; CDR3nt: TGTGCCAGCAGTGACGGACAGCCGATAAGCGAAAACATTCAGTACTTC
v_gene: TRBV9; abundance: .; d_gene: TRBD2; j_gene: TRBJ2-2; CDR3aa: CASSPGLADSTGELFF; CDR3nt: TGTGCCAGCAGCCCCGGACTAGCGGATAGCACCGGGGAGCTGTTTTTT
v_gene: TRBV4-1; abundance: .; d_gene: TRBD2; j_gene: TRBJ2-7; CDR3aa: CASSQILAGDYEQYF; CDR3nt: TGCGCCAGCAGCCAAATCCTAGCGGGGGACTACGAGCAGTACTTC
v_gene: TRBV10-1; abundance: .; d_gene: TRBD1; j_gene: TRBJ2-1; CDR3aa: CATSGTGGHRSSYNEQFF; CDR3nt: TGCGCCACCTCCGGGACAGGGGGCCACCGGAGCTCCTACAATGAGCAGTTCTTC
v_gene: TRBV7-9; abundance: once; d_gene: TRBD1; j_gene: TRBJ2-5; CDR3aa: CASSLGDRTGLRETQYF; CDR3nt: TGTGCCAGCAGCTTAGGGGACAGGACAGGGTTGAGGGAGACCCAGTACTTC
v_gene: TRBV5-4; abundance: few; d_gene: .; j_gene: TRBJ1-1; CDR3aa: CASSLSTEAFF; CDR3nt: TGTGCCAGCAGCTTGTCGACTGAAGCTTTCTTT
v_gene: TRBV15; abundance: .; d_gene: .; j_gene: TRBJ1-1; CDR3aa: CATSGQESSNTEAFF; CDR3nt: TGTGCCACCAGCGGTCAAGAGAGCTCGAACACTGAAGCTTTCTTT
v_gene: TRBV19; abundance: .; d_gene: TRBD1; j_gene: TRBJ1-4; CDR3aa: CASRGGYYEKLFF; CDR3nt: TGTGCCAGTAGAGGGGGCTATTACGAAAAACTGTTTTTT
v_gene: TRBV5-5; abundance: .; d_gene: TRBD1; j_gene: TRBJ1-1; CDR3aa: CASSLGDSSNTEAFF; CDR3nt: TGTGCCAGCAGCTTGGGGGACAGCTCGAACACTGAAGCTTTCTTT
v_gene: TRBV6-6; abundance: .; d_gene: .; j_gene: TRBJ1-3; CDR3aa: CASTKTATPGNTIYF; CDR3nt: TGTGCCAGCACCAAGACAGCCACTCCTGGAAACACCATATATTTT
v_gene: TRBV7-2; abundance: once; d_gene: .; j_gene: TRBJ2-2; CDR3aa: CASSSPYTGELFF; CDR3nt: TGTGCCAGCAGCTCTCCTTACACCGGGGAGCTGTTTTTT
v_gene: TRBV4-2; abundance: .; d_gene: TRBD1; j_gene: TRBJ2-5; CDR3aa: CASSPRDRALEETQYF; CDR3nt: TGTGCCAGCAGCCCACGGGACAGGGCTTTAGAAGAGACCCAGTACTTC
v_gene: TRBV9; abundance: .; d_gene: TRBD2; j_gene: TRBJ2-1; CDR3aa: CASSGAGGHNEQFF; CDR3nt: TGTGCCAGCAGCGGAGCGGGGGGCCACAATGAGCAGTTCTTC
v_gene: TRBV4-2; abundance: .; d_gene: TRBD2; j_gene: TRBJ2-3; CDR3aa: CASSSGTSGGVLNTDTQYF; CDR3nt: TGTGCCAGCAGCTCCGGGACTAGCGGGGGGGTATTAAACACAGATACGCAGTATTTT
v_gene: TRBV27; abundance: .; d_gene: TRBD1; j_gene: TRBJ2-7; CDR3aa: CASSILGGYYEQYF; CDR3nt: TGTGCCAGCAGTATTTTAGGGGGCTACTACGAGCAGTACTTC
v_gene: TRBV19; abundance: .; d_gene: .; j_gene: TRBJ1-1; CDR3aa: CASSIGRRGDDGTEAFF; CDR3nt: TGTGCCAGTAGTATAGGAAGGAGGGGAGATGACGGCACTGAAGCTTTCTTT
v_gene: TRBV11-3; abundance: .; d_gene: TRBD1; j_gene: TRBJ2-7; CDR3aa: CASSPGQDMHEQYF; CDR3nt: TGTGCCAGCAGCCCAGGACAGGATATGCACGAGCAGTACTTC
v_gene: TRBV7-2; abundance: few; d_gene: .; j_gene: TRBJ1-2; CDR3aa: CASIRGGEGYTF; CDR3nt: TGTGCCAGCATCCGGGGCGGGGAAGGCTACACCTTC
v_gene: TRBV19; abundance: .; d_gene: TRBD2; j_gene: TRBJ2-1; CDR3aa: CASSISGRAAEQFF; CDR3nt: TGTGCCAGTAGTATTAGCGGGAGGGCCGCTGAGCAGTTCTTC
v_gene: TRBV7-6; abundance: .; d_gene: .; j_gene: TRBJ2-7; CDR3aa: CASSLSNTGEQYF; CDR3nt: TGTGCCAGCAGCTTATCAAATACCGGCGAGCAGTACTTC
v_gene: TRBV29-1; abundance: .; d_gene: TRBD1; j_gene: TRBJ2-2; CDR3aa: CSVTGTGVYSGELFF; CDR3nt: TGCAGCGTGACCGGGACAGGGGTATACAGCGGGGAGCTGTTTTTT
v_gene: TRBV5-5; abundance: .; d_gene: .; j_gene: TRBJ1-1; CDR3aa: CASNIRVAEAFF; CDR3nt: TGTGCCAGCAACATCAGGGTCGCTGAAGCTTTCTTT
v_gene: TRBV14; abundance: .; d_gene: TRBD1; j_gene: TRBJ2-3; CDR3aa: CASSSPDRGLTDTQYF; CDR3nt: TGTGCCAGCAGCTCCCCGGACAGGGGGCTGACAGATACGCAGTATTTT
v_gene: TRBV5-6; abundance: .; d_gene: .; j_gene: TRBJ2-7; CDR3aa: CASSLIGRGTYEQYF; CDR3nt: TGTGCCAGCAGTCTGATCGGAAGGGGGACCTACGAGCAGTACTTC
v_gene: TRBV7-2; abundance: medium-sized; d_gene: .; j_gene: TRBJ1-6; CDR3aa: CASRLQGAYSPLHF; CDR3nt: TGTGCCAGCAGGCTACAGGGTGCATATTCACCCCTCCACTTT
v_gene: TRBV14; abundance: .; d_gene: TRBD1; j_gene: TRBJ1-3; CDR3aa: CASSLWTGSGNTIYF; CDR3nt: TGTGCCAGCAGCCTTTGGACAGGGTCAGGAAACACCATATATTTT
v_gene: TRBV27; abundance: .; d_gene: .; j_gene: TRBJ2-1; CDR3aa: CASSLKGLVYNEQFF; CDR3nt: TGTGCCAGCAGTCTAAAAGGACTGGTATACAATGAGCAGTTCTTC
v_gene: TRBV19; abundance: .; d_gene: .; j_gene: TRBJ2-3; CDR3aa: CASSIWTDTDTQYF; CDR3nt: TGTGCCAGTAGTATCTGGACAGACACAGATACGCAGTATTTT
v_gene: TRBV4-1; abundance: .; d_gene: TRBD2; j_gene: TRBJ2-7; CDR3aa: CASSQDGSGSPYEQYF; CDR3nt: TGCGCCAGCAGCCAAGATGGAAGCGGGAGCCCCTACGAGCAGTACTTC
v_gene: TRBV2; abundance: .; d_gene: .; j_gene: TRBJ2-6; CDR3aa: CASLRLTIISGANVLTF; CDR3nt: TGTGCCAGCTTGCGCCTCACCATAATCTCTGGGGCCAACGTCCTGACTTTC
v_gene: TRBV7-9; abundance: few; d_gene: .; j_gene: TRBJ1-5; CDR3aa: CASSLDANNQPQHF; CDR3nt: TGTGCCAGCAGCTTAGACGCGAACAATCAGCCCCAGCATTTT
v_gene: TRBV6-5; abundance: .; d_gene: TRBD1; j_gene: TRBJ1-1; CDR3aa: CASSYQGAMTEAFF; CDR3nt: TGTGCCAGCAGTTATCAGGGGGCGATGACTGAAGCTTTCTTT
v_gene: TRBV5-4; abundance: once; d_gene: .; j_gene: TRBJ1-1; CDR3aa: CASSLTGMNTEAFF; CDR3nt: TGTGCCAGCAGCTTGACAGGGATGAACACTGAAGCTTTCTTT
v_gene: TRBV4-1; abundance: .; d_gene: .; j_gene: TRBJ2-2; CDR3aa: CASSLITRGSGTGELFF; CDR3nt: TGCGCCAGCAGCCTTATTACAAGAGGGTCGGGGACCGGGGAGCTGTTTTTT
v_gene: TRBV6-1; abundance: .; d_gene: TRBD2; j_gene: TRBJ2-1; CDR3aa: CASTSGEYNEQFF; CDR3nt: TGTGCCAGCACTAGCGGTGAATACAATGAGCAGTTCTTC
v_gene: TRBV9; abundance: .; d_gene: TRBD2; j_gene: TRBJ2-2; CDR3aa: CASSDPRRGGDTGELFF; CDR3nt: TGTGCCAGCAGCGACCCCCGGCGGGGGGGCGACACCGGGGAGCTGTTTTTT
v_gene: TRBV11-3; abundance: .; d_gene: TRBD1; j_gene: TRBJ1-2; CDR3aa: CASSFDRGIGYTF; CDR3nt: TGTGCCAGCAGCTTCGACAGGGGTATCGGCTACACCTTC
v_gene: TRBV10-3; abundance: .; d_gene: .; j_gene: TRBJ1-1; CDR3aa: CAISAGSVTEAFF; CDR3nt: TGTGCCATCAGTGCAGGGTCTGTCACTGAAGCTTTCTTT
v_gene: TRBV29-1; abundance: .; d_gene: TRBD1; j_gene: TRBJ1-5; CDR3aa: CSVSTGGNQPQHF; CDR3nt: TGCAGCGTCTCGACAGGGGGCAATCAGCCCCAGCATTTT
v_gene: TRBV4-1; abundance: .; d_gene: TRBD2; j_gene: TRBJ2-7; CDR3aa: CASSQDGTSGGNEQYF; CDR3nt: TGCGCCAGCAGCCAAGATGGTACTAGCGGGGGTAACGAGCAGTACTTC
v_gene: TRBV11-2; abundance: .; d_gene: .; j_gene: TRBJ2-1; CDR3aa: CASSLDRIDQFF; CDR3nt: TGTGCCAGCAGCTTAGACAGGATCGATCAGTTCTTC
v_gene: TRBV6-5; abundance: .; d_gene: .; j_gene: TRBJ1-5; CDR3aa: CASGEPYSNQPQHF; CDR3nt: TGTGCCAGTGGGGAGCCTTATAGCAATCAGCCCCAGCATTTT
v_gene: TRBV6-5; abundance: .; d_gene: TRBD2; j_gene: TRBJ2-7; CDR3aa: CASKKREVTYEQYF; CDR3nt: TGTGCCAGCAAGAAGCGGGAGGTAACGTACGAGCAGTACTTC
v_gene: TRBV6-5; abundance: .; d_gene: TRBD2; j_gene: TRBJ2-1; CDR3aa: CASSYYQRGSYNEQFF; CDR3nt: TGTGCCAGCAGTTATTACCAGCGGGGTTCCTACAATGAGCAGTTCTTC
v_gene: TRBV10-2; abundance: .; d_gene: TRBD2; j_gene: TRBJ2-7; CDR3aa: CASSPGLELIEQYF; CDR3nt: TGCGCCAGCTCCCCGGGACTAGAGTTGATCGAGCAGTACTTC
v_gene: TRBV6-5; abundance: .; d_gene: TRBD1; j_gene: TRBJ2-1; CDR3aa: CASSYDRDRPYNEQFF; CDR3nt: TGTGCCAGCAGCTACGACCGGGACAGACCCTACAATGAGCAGTTCTTC